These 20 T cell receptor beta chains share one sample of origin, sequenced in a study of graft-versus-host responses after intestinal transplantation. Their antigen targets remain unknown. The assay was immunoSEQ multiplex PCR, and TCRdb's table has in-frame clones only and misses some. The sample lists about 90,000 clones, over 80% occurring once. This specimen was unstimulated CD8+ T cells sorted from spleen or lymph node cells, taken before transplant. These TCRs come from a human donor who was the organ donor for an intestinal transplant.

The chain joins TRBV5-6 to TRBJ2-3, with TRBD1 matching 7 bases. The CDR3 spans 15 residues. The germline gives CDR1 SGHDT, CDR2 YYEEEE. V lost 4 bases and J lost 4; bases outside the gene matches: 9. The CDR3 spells CASSLLGTEADTQYF. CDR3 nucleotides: TGTGCCAGCAGCCTTCTGGGGACAGAGGCAGATACGCAGTATTTT.

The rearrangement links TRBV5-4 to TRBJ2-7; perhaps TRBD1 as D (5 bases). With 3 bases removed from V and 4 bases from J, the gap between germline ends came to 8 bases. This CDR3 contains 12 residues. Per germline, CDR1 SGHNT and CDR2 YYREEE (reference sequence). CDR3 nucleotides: TGTGCCAGCAGCTCTACAGGATACGAGCAGTACTTC. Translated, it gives CASSSTGYEQYF.

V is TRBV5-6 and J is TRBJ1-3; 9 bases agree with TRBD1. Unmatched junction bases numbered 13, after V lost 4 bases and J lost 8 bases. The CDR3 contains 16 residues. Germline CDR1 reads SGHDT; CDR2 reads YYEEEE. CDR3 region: CASSVLPTGGEYTIYF. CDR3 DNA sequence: TGTGCCAGCAGCGTATTACCCACAGGGGGCGAGTACACCATATATTTT.

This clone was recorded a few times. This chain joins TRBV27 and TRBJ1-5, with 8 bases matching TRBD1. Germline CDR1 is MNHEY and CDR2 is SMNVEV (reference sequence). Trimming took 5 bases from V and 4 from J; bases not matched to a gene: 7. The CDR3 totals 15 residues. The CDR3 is CASSGTGLGNQPQHF. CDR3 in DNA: TGTGCCAGCAGTGGGACAGGTTTAGGGAATCAGCCCCAGCATTTT.

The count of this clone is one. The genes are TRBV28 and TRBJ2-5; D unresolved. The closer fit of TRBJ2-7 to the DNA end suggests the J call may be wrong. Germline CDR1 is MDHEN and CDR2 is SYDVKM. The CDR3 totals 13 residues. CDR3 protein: CASSLSESYEQYF. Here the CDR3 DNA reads TGTGCCAGCAGTTTATCCGAAAGCTACGAGCAGTACTTC.

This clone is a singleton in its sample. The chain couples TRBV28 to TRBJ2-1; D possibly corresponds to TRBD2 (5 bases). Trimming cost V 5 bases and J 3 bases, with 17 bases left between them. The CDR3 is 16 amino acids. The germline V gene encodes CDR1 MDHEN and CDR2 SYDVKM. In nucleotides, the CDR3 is TGTGCCAGCAGTCTCGAGGGAGTAGGTCACTACAATGAGCAGTTCTTC. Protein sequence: CASSLEGVGHYNEQFF.

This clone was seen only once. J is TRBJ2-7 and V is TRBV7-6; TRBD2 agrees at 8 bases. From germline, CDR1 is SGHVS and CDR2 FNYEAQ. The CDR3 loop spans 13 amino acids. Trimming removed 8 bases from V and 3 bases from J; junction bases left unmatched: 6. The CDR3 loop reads CASSIAGNYEQYF. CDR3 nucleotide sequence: TGTGCCAGCTCCATAGCGGGAAACTACGAGCAGTACTTC.

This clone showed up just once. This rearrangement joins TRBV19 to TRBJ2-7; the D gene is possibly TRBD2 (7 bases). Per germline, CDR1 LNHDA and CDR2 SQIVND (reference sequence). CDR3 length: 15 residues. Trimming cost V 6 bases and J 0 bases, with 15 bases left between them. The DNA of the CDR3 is TGTGCCAGTAGGGGCGCGGGGGCCGCCTCCTACGAGCAGTACTTC. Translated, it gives CASRGAGAASYEQYF.

DNA of the CDR3: TGCGCCAGCAGCCATCAGGGACTAGCGGGAGGCACAGATACGCAGTATTTT. Its protein is CASSHQGLAGGTDTQYF. V is TRBV4-1 and J is TRBJ2-3; 14 bases line up with TRBD2. J lost 1 base, V lost 3 bases, and 3 bases had no gene match. The CDR3 length is 17 residues. CDR1 is MGHRA, CDR2 YSYEKL, per germline.

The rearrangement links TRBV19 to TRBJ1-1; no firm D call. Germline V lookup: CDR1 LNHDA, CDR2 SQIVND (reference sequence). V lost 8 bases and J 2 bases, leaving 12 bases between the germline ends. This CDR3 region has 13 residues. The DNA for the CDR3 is TGTGCCAGTCGCCTAGATGGTAACACTGAAGCTTTCTTT. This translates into CASRLDGNTEAFF. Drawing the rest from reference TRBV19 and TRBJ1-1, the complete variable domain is DGGITQSPKYLFRKEGQNVTLSCEQNLNHDAMYWYRQDPGQGLRLIYYSQIVNDFQKGDIAEGYSVSREKKESFPLTVTSAQKNPTAFYLCASRLDGNTEAFFGQGTRLTVV.

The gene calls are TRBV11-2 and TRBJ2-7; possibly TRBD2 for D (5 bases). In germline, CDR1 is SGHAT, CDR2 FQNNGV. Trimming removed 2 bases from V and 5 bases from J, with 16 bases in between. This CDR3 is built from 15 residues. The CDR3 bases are TGTGCCAGCAGCTTATCTTCGGGCCGAGGGCACGAGCAGTACTTC. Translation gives CASSLSSGRGHEQYF.

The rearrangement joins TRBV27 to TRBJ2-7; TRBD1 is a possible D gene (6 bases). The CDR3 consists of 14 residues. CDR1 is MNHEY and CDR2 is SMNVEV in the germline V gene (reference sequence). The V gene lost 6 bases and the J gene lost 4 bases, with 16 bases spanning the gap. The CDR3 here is CASSPIDRLYEQYF. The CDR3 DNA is TGTGCCAGCAGCCCTATAGACAGGCTGTACGAGCAGTACTTC.

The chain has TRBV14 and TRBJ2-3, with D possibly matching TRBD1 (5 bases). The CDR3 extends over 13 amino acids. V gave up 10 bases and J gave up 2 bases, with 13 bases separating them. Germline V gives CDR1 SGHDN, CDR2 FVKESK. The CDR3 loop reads CATQGFPTDTQYF. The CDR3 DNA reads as TGTGCCACCCAGGGCTTTCCCACAGATACGCAGTATTTT.

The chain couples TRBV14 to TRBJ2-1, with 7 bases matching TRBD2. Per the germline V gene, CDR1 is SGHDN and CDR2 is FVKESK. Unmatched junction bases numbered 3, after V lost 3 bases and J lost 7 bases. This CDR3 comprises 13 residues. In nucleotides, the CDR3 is TGTGCCAGCAGCCAGGGGGGGGAAAATGAGCAGTTCTTC. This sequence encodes CASSQGGENEQFF.

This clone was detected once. The CDR3 DNA follows: TGTGCCAGCAGTGAAATACCCGGGACAGGGGGTCACGAGCAGTACTTC. As protein: CASSEIPGTGGHEQYF. The chain couples TRBV6-1 to TRBJ2-7; 11 nucleotides align to TRBD1. CDR1 is MNHNS, CDR2 SASEGT, per germline. Unmatched junction bases numbered 8, after V lost 2 bases and J lost 5 bases. The CDR3 has 16 residues.

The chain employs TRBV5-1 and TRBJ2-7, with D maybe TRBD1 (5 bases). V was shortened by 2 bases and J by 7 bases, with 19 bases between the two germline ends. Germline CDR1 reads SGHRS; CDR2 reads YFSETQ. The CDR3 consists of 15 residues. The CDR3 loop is CASSFQGHLGYEQYF. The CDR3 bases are TGCGCCAGCAGCTTCCAAGGACATCTCGGCTATGAGCAGTACTTC.

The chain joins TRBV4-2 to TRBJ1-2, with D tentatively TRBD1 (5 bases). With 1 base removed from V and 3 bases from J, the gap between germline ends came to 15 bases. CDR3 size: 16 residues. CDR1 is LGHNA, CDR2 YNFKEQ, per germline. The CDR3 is CASSQAAGNPDYGYTF. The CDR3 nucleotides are TGTGCCAGCAGCCAAGCGGCAGGGAACCCCGACTATGGCTACACCTTC.

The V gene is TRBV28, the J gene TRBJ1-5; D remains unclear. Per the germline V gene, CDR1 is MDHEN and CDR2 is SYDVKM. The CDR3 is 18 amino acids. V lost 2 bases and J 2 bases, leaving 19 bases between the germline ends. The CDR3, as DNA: TGTGCCAGCAGTTTAATGCCGAGGAGGAGAATCGGCAATCAGCCCCAGCATTTT. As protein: CASSLMPRRRIGNQPQHF.

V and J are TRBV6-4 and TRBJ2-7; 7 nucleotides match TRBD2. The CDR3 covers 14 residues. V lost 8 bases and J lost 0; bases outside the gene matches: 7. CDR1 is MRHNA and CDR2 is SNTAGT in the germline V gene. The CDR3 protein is CASPGGGASYEQYF. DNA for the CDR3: TGTGCCAGCCCGGGCGGGGGTGCCTCCTACGAGCAGTACTTC.

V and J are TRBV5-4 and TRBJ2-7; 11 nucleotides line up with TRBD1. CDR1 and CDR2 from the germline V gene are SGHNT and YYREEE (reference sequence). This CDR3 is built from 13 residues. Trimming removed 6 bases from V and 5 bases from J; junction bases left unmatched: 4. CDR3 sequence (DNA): TGTGCCAGCACAGGACAGGGGGCCAACGAGCAGTACTTC. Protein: CASTGQGANEQYF.